The 26 T cell receptor beta chains listed next were all sequenced from one sample in a study of T cell responses to AZD1222 COVID-19 vaccine (TCRdb year 2021). Receptor libraries were prepared by the immunoSEQ multiplex PCR assay. Entries here come from immuneACCESS through TCRdb and include only in-frame sequences with V and J called. Some clones fail to appear in such tables; in the studies checked, an unresolved V gene covers under half of the shortfall, and the cause of the remainder is unknown. The sample table lists roughly 190,000 clones, approximately 90% of them with a count of one. Together, the top ten hold 1.5% to 2% of the sample. Interpreted using the paper, the time point label stands for: about 28 days (+/-7) after the second vaccine dose. This specimen consisted of peripheral blood, obtained 28 days after the second AZD1222 dose. The receptors derive from an adult who received the AZD1222 COVID-19 vaccine.

The table lists this clone with a few counts. The rearrangement links TRBV5-1 to TRBJ2-2; a weak D match, TRBD1 (5 bases). Trimming shortened V by 0 bases and J by 1 base, and 7 bases separated the two germline ends. The CDR3 contains 15 residues. The V gene's germline CDR1 is SGHRS and CDR2 YFSETQ. CDR3 protein: CASSLGQGNTGELFF. In DNA form, the CDR3 reads TGCGCCAGCAGCTTGGGGCAGGGGAACACCGGGGAGCTGTTTTTT.

This clone showed up just a few times. V gene TRBV30 combines with J gene TRBJ1-2, with 7 bases that match TRBD1. CDR1 is GTSNPN, CDR2 SVGIG, per germline (reference sequence). V was pared by 2 bases and J by 1 base, with 7 bases of the junction left unmatched. The CDR3 has 15 amino acids. CDR3 bases: TGTGCCTGGAGTCGGGACAGAGCCTTTAACTATGGCTACACCTTC. Residues: CAWSRDRAFNYGYTF.

This clone was observed a few times. The chain employs TRBV18 and TRBJ2-2; D is perhaps TRBD1 (7 bases). Trimming cost V 3 bases and J 7 bases, with 15 bases left between them. CDR3 size: 15 residues. The germline gives CDR1 KGHSH, CDR2 LQKENI. For the CDR3, the DNA is TGTGCCAGCTCACCCTGGGACAGTAGCGGCGGGGAGCTGTTTTTT. It codes for CASSPWDSSGGELFF.

The gene calls are TRBV2 and TRBJ2-1; 9 bases align to TRBD1. The CDR3 contains 15 residues. The V gene's germline CDR1 is SNHLY and CDR2 FYNNEI. The J segment lost 1 base and the V segment lost 6 bases, leaving 4 bases of the junction unmatched. This chain's CDR3 is CASRRDRASYNEQFF. The CDR3 DNA is TGTGCCAGCAGACGGGACAGGGCGTCCTACAATGAGCAGTTCTTC.

This chain joins TRBV6-5 and TRBJ1-6; tentatively, D is TRBD1 (5 bases). V was trimmed by 1 base and J by 0 bases, leaving 7 bases between them. The CDR3 loop spans 16 amino acids. The germline CDR1 and CDR2 sequences are MNHEY and SVGAGI. The CDR3 DNA follows: TGTGCCAGCAGTTACTGGGGCAGCTCCTATAATTCACCCCTCCACTTT. Protein sequence: CASSYWGSSYNSPLHF.

The rearrangement uses TRBV12-5 and TRBJ1-3; unclear D gene. CDR1 is LGHNT, CDR2 FRNRAP, per germline. The CDR3 consists of 15 residues. Trimming shortened V by 5 bases and J by 0 bases, and 11 bases separated the two germline ends. The CDR3, as DNA: TGTGCTAGTGGTCTACTAGACGTCTCTGGAAACACCATATATTTT. This sequence encodes CASGLLDVSGNTIYF.

The chain couples TRBV4-1 to TRBJ2-3; D gene uncertain. Trimming cost V 1 base and J 6 bases, with 11 bases left between them. CDR1 is MGHRA and CDR2 is YSYEKL in the germline V gene. There are 14 residues in the CDR3. CDR3 nucleotides: TGCGCCAGCAGCCAAGTTTTCGGTCCCGATACGCAGTATTTT. It encodes CASSQVFGPDTQYF.

The chain carries TRBV4-3 and TRBJ2-5, with no clear D. Trimming removed 1 base at V and 4 bases at J, with 1 base between. The CDR3 extends over 11 amino acids. The V gene's germline CDR1 is LGHNA and CDR2 YSLEER. The DNA for the CDR3 is TGCGCCAGCAGCCAAGCAGAGACCCAGTACTTC. Its translation: CASSQAETQYF.

The CDR3 nucleotides are TGTGCCAGCTCACCCCTCGGAGTGGTTGACACTGAAGCTTTCTTT. Translating gives CASSPLGVVDTEAFF. V gene TRBV18 combines with J gene TRBJ1-1; D call uncertain. V was pared by 3 bases and J by 3 bases, with 14 bases between. The CDR3 sequence is 15 residues long. Germline V gene sequence: CDR1 KGHSH, CDR2 LQKENI.

J is TRBJ2-3 and V is TRBV10-1; 15 bases line up with TRBD2. J gave up 2 bases and V 6 bases, and 6 bases lay outside the gene matches. The CDR3 runs 17 residues. Germline-derived CDR1 and CDR2 are WNHNN and SYGVQD (reference sequence). The CDR3 reads CASSPGLAGGITDTQYF. CDR3 DNA sequence: TGCGCCAGCAGCCCCGGACTAGCGGGGGGGATCACAGATACGCAGTATTTT.

This CDR3 is CASSPTWPPRGTDTQYF. In nucleotides, the CDR3 is TGTGCCAGCAGTCCAACATGGCCCCCCAGGGGCACAGATACGCAGTATTTT. The chain combines TRBV14 with TRBJ2-3; TRBD1 is a possible D gene (5 bases). The germline gives CDR1 SGHDN, CDR2 FVKESK. Trimming shortened V by 6 bases and J by 1 base, and 20 bases separated the two germline ends. This CDR3 comprises 17 residues.

This chain connects TRBV7-9 to TRBJ1-3; D uncertain. Between the trimmed V and J ends, which lost 4 bases and 0 bases, there was a span of 4 bases. This CDR3 is built from 13 residues. Germline V gives CDR1 SEHNR, CDR2 FQNEAQ (reference sequence). CDR3 sequence (DNA): TGTGCCAGCAGCTCCAGCTCTGGAAACACCATATATTTT. Its translation: CASSSSSGNTIYF.

This sequence joins TRBV7-2 and TRBJ2-7, with TRBD1 identical over 8 bases. Unmatched junction bases numbered 3, after V lost 1 base and J lost 7 bases. CDR1 is SGHTA, CDR2 FQGNSA, per germline. This CDR3 is built from 13 residues. The CDR3 region has the DNA TGTGCCAGCAGCTTAGACAGGGGGTGGGAGCAGTACTTC. It encodes CASSLDRGWEQYF.

This chain links TRBV9 with TRBJ1-2; D is possibly TRBD1 (5 bases). CDR1 is SGDLS, CDR2 YYNGEE, per germline. This CDR3 spans 14 amino acids. Trimming removed 0 bases from V and 4 bases from J, with 10 bases in between. CDR3 residues: CASSVDHGAYGYTF. The CDR3 DNA follows: TGTGCCAGCAGCGTAGATCACGGGGCCTATGGCTACACCTTC.

The V and J genes are TRBV4-3 and TRBJ2-6; D is unresolved. V lost 0 bases to trimming and J lost 1 base, with 10 bases between them. Germline CDR1 is LGHNA and CDR2 is YSLEER. The CDR3 totals 17 residues. The CDR3: CASSQEVQGSGANVLTF. For the CDR3, the DNA is TGCGCCAGCAGCCAAGAGGTACAAGGATCTGGGGCCAACGTCCTGACTTTC.

V and J are TRBV5-5 and TRBJ1-2; 8 nucleotides line up with TRBD1. This CDR3 contains 15 residues. V was pared by 4 bases and J by 1 base, with 6 bases of the junction left unmatched. Germline V gene sequence: CDR1 SGHKS, CDR2 YYEKEE (reference sequence). The CDR3 region is CASSAAGGLNYGYTF. The CDR3 DNA reads as TGTGCCAGCAGCGCCGCAGGGGGCCTTAACTATGGCTACACCTTC.

This clone was seen once. The chain carries TRBV7-9 and TRBJ2-3, with TRBD1 as a possible D gene (5 bases). The CDR3 runs to 15 residues. The germline V gene encodes CDR1 SEHNR and CDR2 FQNEAQ (reference sequence). Deletions cut 8 bases from V and 0 bases from J, with 15 bases between. CDR3 protein: CASQGLPTSTDTQYF. The CDR3 region has the DNA TGTGCCAGCCAGGGATTACCTACTAGCACAGATACGCAGTATTTT.

This chain connects TRBV6-5 to TRBJ2-7; tentatively, D is TRBD1 or TRBD2 (5 bases each). V lost 2 bases, J lost 7 bases, and 15 bases lay in between. The CDR3 length is 14 residues. CDR1 and CDR2 (germline): MNHEY, SVGAGI. This CDR3 is CASSYGGASEEQYF. The CDR3 DNA reads TGTGCCAGCAGTTACGGGGGTGCGTCAGAAGAGCAGTACTTC.

The rearrangement uses TRBV19 and TRBJ1-1, with 9 bases fitting TRBD1. The length of the CDR3 is 14 residues. In germline, CDR1 is LNHDA, CDR2 SQIVND (reference sequence). The V gene end was trimmed by 6 bases and the J gene end by 3 bases; junction bases not matched to a gene: 5. CDR3 residues: CASREGQGHTEAFF. The CDR3 nucleotides are TGTGCCAGTAGAGAGGGACAGGGACACACTGAAGCTTTCTTT. Full variable domain (remainder filled in from reference TRBV19 and TRBJ1-1): DGGITQSPKYLFRKEGQNVTLSCEQNLNHDAMYWYRQDPGQGLRLIYYSQIVNDFQKGDIAEGYSVSREKKESFPLTVTSAQKNPTAFYLCASREGQGHTEAFFGQGTRLTVV.

The rearrangement joins TRBV6-5 to TRBJ1-2, with unresolved D. Germline CDR1 is MNHEY and CDR2 is SVGAGI. This CDR3 is built from 14 residues. The germline V and J ends were trimmed by 2 bases and 3 bases, with 10 bases remaining between them. The CDR3 loop is CASSYDGSHYGYTF. In nucleotides, the CDR3 is TGTGCCAGCAGTTACGACGGATCCCACTATGGCTACACCTTC.

This clone was counted between two and nine times. The chain combines TRBV3-1 (or the pseudogene TRBV3-2) with TRBJ2-7, with D hard to call. The V gene lost 4 bases and the J gene lost 0 bases, with 13 bases spanning the gap. Looked up from germline, CDR1 is LGHDT and CDR2 is YNNKEL (reference sequence). CDR3 length: 15 residues. The CDR3 nucleotides read TGTGCCAGCAGCCCGGCAGGACCGTTCTCCTACGAGCAGTACTTC. As protein: CASSPAGPFSYEQYF.

The rearrangement uses TRBV7-9 and TRBJ1-2; D call uncertain. The V and J ends lost 2 bases and 3 bases respectively, with 4 bases between them. The CDR3 extends over 12 amino acids. Germline V CDR1 and CDR2: SEHNR, FQNEAQ (reference sequence). CDR3 residues: CASSLLDYGYTF. Written as DNA, the CDR3 is TGTGCCAGCAGCTTATTAGACTATGGCTACACCTTC.

V is TRBV27 and J is TRBJ2-1; D possibly corresponds to TRBD2 (5 bases). The V end lost 5 bases, the J end lost 2 bases, and 10 bases lay between the germline ends. Germline assignment: CDR1 MNHEY and CDR2 SMNVEV (reference sequence). CDR3 length: 14 amino acids. The CDR3, as DNA: TGTGCCAGCAGTCTACCCGGGGCCTACAATGAGCAGTTCTTC. The encoded protein is CASSLPGAYNEQFF.

V and J are TRBV12-3 or TRBV12-4 and TRBJ2-7; TRBD1 matches 7 bases. The CDR3 runs 12 residues. After removal of 7 bases from V and 6 bases from J, the junction contained 6 bases not matched to a gene. The CDR3 reads CASTRTGTEQYF. The CDR3 nucleotides are TGTGCCAGCACGAGGACAGGAACCGAGCAGTACTTC.

The table lists this clone with a count of one. The chain has TRBV24-1 and TRBJ2-3; D is unresolved. The CDR3 has 17 amino acids. The germline gives CDR1 KGHDR, CDR2 SFDVKD. Deletions cut 0 bases from V and 0 bases from J, with 12 bases between. CDR3 amino acids: CATSDLGIVDSTDTQYF. The CDR3 nucleotides are TGTGCCACCAGTGATTTGGGGATCGTAGATAGCACAGATACGCAGTATTTT.

The chain combines TRBV4-1 with TRBJ2-7; 9 bases agree with TRBD1. With V trimmed by 3 bases and J by 3 bases, 9 bases remained unmatched. The length of the CDR3 is 16 residues. Germline CDR1 and CDR2: MGHRA and YSYEKL. CDR3 DNA: TGCGCCAGCAGCCACTCGTCCGGGACAGGGATCTACGAGCAGTACTTC. Protein: CASSHSSGTGIYEQYF.